The present T cell receptor (beta chain) was sequenced within a study of T cells after yellow fever vaccination. This CDR3 has 14 amino acids. CDR1 is MNHEY and CDR2 is SVGAGI in the germline V gene. The V and J ends lost 8 bases and 4 bases, in that order; junction bases with no gene match: 9. Study observations and caveats: Most clones from primary vaccination resurfaced after the booster (around 95% CD4, 70% to 90% CD8). The secondary response was weaker but peaked faster, day 5 versus 15.

This clonotype was seen at least ten times. Via MiXCR, TCRdb re-called the 5' RACE reads, giving one row per CDR3 protein. Of over 25,000 distinct CDR3 sequences listed, about 10% are singletons. The chain combines TRBV6-5 with TRBJ1-2, with 8 nucleotides matching TRBD1. This sample comprised PBMCs, either bulk or a sorted T-cell subset (CD4+, CD8+, memory, or dextramer-sorted; not recorded which), obtained more than 14 days after the first yellow fever vaccination. This receptor was obtained from a man between 18 and 29 years old who received the YFV17D yellow fever vaccine. The CDR3 here is CASHVGTGPYGYTF. Written as DNA, the CDR3 is TGTGCCAGCCACGTGGGGACAGGCCCCTATGGCTACACCTTC.